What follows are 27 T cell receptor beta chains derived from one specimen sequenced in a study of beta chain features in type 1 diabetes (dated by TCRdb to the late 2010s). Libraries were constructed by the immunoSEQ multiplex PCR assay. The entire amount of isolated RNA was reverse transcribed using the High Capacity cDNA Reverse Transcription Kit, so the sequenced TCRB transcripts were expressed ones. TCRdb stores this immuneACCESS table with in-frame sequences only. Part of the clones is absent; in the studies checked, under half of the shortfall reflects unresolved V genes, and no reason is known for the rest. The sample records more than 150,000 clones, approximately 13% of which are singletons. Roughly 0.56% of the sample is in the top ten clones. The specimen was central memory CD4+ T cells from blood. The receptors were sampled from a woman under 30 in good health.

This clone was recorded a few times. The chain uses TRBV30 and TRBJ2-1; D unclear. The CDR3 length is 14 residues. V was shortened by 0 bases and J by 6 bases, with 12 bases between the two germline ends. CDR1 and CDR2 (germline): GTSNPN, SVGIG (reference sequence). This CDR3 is CAWSVLAPLNEQFF. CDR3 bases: TGTGCCTGGAGTGTATTAGCCCCGCTCAATGAGCAGTTCTTC.

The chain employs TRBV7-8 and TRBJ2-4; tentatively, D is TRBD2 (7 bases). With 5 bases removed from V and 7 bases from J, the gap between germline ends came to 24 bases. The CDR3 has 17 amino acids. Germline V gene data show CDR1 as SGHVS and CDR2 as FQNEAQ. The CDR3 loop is CASSESPGGRGGNIQYF. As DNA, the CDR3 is TGTGCCAGCAGCGAATCTCCGGGGGGCAGGGGAGGGAACATTCAGTACTTC.

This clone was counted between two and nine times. This CDR3 reads CASSEIPTAVSYTF. DNA for the CDR3: TGTGCCAGCAGTGAAATTCCGACAGCTGTCAGCTACACCTTC. The rearrangement uses TRBV6-1 and TRBJ1-2; the D gene is possibly TRBD1 (5 bases). Germline CDR1 MNHNS, CDR2 SASEGT. CDR3 size: 14 residues. The V end was cut by 2 bases, the J end by 9 bases, with 16 bases between.

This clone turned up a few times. CDR3 coding DNA: TGTGCCTGGAGCGCCGGGACTAGCGGATACAATGAGCAGTTCTTC. The encoded protein is CAWSAGTSGYNEQFF. The J gene is TRBJ2-1, the V gene TRBV30, with 11 bases that match TRBD2. The V gene's germline CDR1 is GTSNPN and CDR2 SVGIG (reference sequence). The CDR3 contains 15 residues. With V trimmed by 3 bases and J by 4 bases, 5 bases remained unmatched.

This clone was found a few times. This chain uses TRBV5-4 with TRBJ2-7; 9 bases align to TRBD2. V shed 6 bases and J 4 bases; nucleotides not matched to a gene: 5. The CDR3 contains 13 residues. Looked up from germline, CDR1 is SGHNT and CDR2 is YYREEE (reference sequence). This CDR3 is CASTTSGRYEQYF. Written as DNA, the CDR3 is TGTGCCAGCACGACTAGCGGCAGATACGAGCAGTACTTC.

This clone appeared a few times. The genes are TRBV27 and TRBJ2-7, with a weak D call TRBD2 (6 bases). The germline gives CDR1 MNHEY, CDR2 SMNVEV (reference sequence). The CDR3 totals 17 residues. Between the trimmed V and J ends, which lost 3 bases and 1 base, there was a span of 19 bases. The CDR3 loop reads CASSFKRAAGPSYEQYF. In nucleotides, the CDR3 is TGTGCCAGCAGTTTTAAACGGGCAGCGGGCCCATCCTACGAGCAGTACTTC.

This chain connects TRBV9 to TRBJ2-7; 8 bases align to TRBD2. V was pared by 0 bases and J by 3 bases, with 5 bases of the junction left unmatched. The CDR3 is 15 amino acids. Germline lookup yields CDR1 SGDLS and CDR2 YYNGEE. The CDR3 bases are TGTGCCAGCAGCGTAGGAGGTAGCGGGATCTACGAGCAGTACTTC. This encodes CASSVGGSGIYEQYF.

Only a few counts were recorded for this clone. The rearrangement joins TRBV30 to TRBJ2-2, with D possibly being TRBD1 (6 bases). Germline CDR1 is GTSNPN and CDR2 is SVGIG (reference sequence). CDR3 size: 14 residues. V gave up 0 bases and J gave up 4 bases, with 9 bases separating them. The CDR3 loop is CAWSVGGATGELFF. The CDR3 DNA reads TGTGCCTGGAGTGTTGGGGGCGCCACCGGGGAGCTGTTTTTT.

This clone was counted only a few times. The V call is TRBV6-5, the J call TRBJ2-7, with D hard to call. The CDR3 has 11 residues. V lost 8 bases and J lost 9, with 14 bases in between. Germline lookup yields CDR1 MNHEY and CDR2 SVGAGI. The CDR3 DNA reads TGTGCCAGCGGGCCTACCTACTGGCAGTACTTC. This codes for CASGPTYWQYF.

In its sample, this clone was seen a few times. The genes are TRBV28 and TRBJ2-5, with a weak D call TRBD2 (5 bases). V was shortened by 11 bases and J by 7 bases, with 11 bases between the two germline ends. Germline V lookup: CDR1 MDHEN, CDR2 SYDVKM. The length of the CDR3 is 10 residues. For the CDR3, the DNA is TGTGCCGCGGGTGGAGGGACCCAGTACTTC. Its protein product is CAAGGGTQYF.

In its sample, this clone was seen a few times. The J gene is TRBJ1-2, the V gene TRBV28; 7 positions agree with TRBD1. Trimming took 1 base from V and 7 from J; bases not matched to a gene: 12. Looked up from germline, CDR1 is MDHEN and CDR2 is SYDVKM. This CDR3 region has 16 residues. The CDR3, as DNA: TGTGCCAGCAGTTTATATGAGGGGGCTCGGAAAAGTGGCTACACCTTC. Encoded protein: CASSLYEGARKSGYTF.

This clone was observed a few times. CDR3 nucleotides: TGTGCCAGCAGCGACAGGGGTGTGGGGAACACTGAAGCTTTCTTT. Protein: CASSDRGVGNTEAFF. The chain employs TRBV7-2 and TRBJ1-1, with 8 nucleotides matching TRBD1. V dropped 5 bases and J dropped 1; count of bases not matched to a gene: 6. Germline V gene data show CDR1 as SGHTA and CDR2 as FQGNSA. The CDR3 runs to 15 residues.

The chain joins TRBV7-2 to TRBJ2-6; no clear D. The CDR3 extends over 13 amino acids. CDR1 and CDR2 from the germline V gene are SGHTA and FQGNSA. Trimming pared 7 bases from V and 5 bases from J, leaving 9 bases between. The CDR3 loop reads CASNYGWANVLTF. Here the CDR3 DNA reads TGTGCCAGCAACTATGGCTGGGCCAACGTCCTGACTTTC.

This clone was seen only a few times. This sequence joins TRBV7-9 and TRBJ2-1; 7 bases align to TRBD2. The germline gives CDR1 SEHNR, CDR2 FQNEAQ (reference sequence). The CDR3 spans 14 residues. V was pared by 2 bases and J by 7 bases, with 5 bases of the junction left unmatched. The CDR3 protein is CASSLTSSGNEQFF. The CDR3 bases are TGTGCCAGCAGCTTAACGTCTAGCGGTAATGAGCAGTTCTTC.

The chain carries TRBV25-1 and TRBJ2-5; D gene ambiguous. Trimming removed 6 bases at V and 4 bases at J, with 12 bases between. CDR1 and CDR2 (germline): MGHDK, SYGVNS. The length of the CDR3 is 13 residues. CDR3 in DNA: TGTGCCAGCAGAGCCAACGTATTAGAGACCCAGTACTTC. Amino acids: CASRANVLETQYF.

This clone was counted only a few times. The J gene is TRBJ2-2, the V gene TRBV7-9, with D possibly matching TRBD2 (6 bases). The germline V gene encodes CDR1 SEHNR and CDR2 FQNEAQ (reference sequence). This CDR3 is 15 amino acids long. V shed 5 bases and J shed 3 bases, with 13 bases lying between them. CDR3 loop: CASSPGVAYTGELFF. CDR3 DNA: TGTGCCAGCAGCCCGGGGGTCGCGTACACCGGGGAGCTGTTTTTT.

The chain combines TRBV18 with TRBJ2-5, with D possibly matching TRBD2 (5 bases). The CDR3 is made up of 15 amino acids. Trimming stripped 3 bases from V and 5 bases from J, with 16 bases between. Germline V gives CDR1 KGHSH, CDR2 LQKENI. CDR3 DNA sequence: TGTGCCAGCTCACCCACCCCCGTGGGCGGGGAGACCCAGTACTTC. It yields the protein CASSPTPVGGETQYF.

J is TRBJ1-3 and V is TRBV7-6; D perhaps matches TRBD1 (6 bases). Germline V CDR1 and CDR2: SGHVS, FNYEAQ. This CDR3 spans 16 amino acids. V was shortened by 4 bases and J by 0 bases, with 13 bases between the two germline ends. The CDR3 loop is CASSSQQGDSGNTIYF. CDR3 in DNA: TGTGCCAGCAGCTCCCAACAGGGAGACTCTGGAAACACCATATATTTT. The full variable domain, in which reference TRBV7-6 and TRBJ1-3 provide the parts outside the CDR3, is GAGVSQSPRYKVTKRGQDVALRCDPISGHVSLYWYRQALGQGPEFLTYFNYEAQQDKSGLPNDRFSAERPEGSISTLTIQRTEQRDSAMYRCASSSQQGDSGNTIYFGEGSWLTVV.

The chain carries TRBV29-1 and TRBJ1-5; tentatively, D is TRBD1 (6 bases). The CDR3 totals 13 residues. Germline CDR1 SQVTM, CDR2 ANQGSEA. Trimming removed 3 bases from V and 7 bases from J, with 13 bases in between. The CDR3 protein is CSVDGGAGQPQHF. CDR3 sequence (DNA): TGCAGCGTTGACGGGGGGGCAGGCCAGCCCCAGCATTTT.

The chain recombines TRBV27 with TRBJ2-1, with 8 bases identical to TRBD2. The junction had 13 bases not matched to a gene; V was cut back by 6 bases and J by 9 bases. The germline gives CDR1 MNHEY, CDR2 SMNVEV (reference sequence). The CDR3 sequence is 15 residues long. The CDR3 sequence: CASSLAGRRMVEQFF. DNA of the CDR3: TGTGCCAGCAGCCTAGCGGGTAGACGGATGGTTGAGCAGTTCTTC.

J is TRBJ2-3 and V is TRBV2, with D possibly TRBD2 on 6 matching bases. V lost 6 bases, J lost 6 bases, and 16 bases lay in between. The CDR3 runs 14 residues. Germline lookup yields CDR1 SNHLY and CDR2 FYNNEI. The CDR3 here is CASSPGLEVDTQYF. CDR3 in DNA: TGTGCCAGCAGCCCGGGACTGGAGGTCGATACGCAGTATTTT.

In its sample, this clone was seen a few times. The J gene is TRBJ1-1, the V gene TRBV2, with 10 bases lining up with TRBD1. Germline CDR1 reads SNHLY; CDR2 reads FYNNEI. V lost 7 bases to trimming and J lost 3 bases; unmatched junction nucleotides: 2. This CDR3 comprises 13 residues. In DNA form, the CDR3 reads TGTGCCAGCACGGGACAGGGGTACACTGAAGCTTTCTTT. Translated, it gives CASTGQGYTEAFF.

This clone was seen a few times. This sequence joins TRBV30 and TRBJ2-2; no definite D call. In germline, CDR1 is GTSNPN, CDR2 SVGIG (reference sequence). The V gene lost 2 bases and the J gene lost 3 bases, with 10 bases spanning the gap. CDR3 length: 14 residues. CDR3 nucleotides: TGTGCCTGGAGTTACTCGCGGCACACCGGGGAGCTGTTTTTT. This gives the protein CAWSYSRHTGELFF.

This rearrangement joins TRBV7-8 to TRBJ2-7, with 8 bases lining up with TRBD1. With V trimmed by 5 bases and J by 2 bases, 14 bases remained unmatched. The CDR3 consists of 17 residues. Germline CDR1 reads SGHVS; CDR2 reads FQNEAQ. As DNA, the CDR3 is TGTGCCAGCAGCCCAAGAGACAGGGGACCAAGGGCCTACGAGCAGTACTTC. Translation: CASSPRDRGPRAYEQYF.

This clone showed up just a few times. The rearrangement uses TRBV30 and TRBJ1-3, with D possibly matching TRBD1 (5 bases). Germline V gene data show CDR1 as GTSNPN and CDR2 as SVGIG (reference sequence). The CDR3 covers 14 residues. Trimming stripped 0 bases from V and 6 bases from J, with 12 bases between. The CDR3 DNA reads TGTGCCTGGAGTGTACCCCAGGGCCTAAACACCATATATTTT. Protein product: CAWSVPQGLNTIYF. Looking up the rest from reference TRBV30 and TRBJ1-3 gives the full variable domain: SQTIHQWPATLVQPVGSPLSLECTVEGTSNPNLYWYRQAAGRGLQLLFYSVGIGQISSEVPQNLSASRPQDRQFILSSKKLLLSDSGFYLCAWSVPQGLNTIYFGEGSWLTVV.

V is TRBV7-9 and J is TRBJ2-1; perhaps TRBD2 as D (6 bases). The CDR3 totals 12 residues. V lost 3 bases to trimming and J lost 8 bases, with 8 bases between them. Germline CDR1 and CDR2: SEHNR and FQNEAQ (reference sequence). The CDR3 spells CASSFSGDEQFF. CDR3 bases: TGTGCCAGCAGCTTTAGCGGCGATGAGCAGTTCTTC.

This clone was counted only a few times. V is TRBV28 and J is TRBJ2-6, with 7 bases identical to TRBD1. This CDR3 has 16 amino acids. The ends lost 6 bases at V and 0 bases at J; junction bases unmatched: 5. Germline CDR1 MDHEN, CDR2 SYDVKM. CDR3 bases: TGTGCCAGCAGACCGGGACAGAACTCTGGGGCCAACGTCCTGACTTTC. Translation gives CASRPGQNSGANVLTF.